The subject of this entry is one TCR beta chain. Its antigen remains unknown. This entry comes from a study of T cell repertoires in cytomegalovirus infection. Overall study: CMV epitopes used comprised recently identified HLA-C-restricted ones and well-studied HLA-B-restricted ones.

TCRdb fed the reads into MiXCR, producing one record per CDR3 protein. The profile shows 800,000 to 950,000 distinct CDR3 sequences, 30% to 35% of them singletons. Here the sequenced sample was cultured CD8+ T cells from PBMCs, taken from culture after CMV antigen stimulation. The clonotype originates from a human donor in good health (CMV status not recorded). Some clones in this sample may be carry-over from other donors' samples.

CDR3 amino acids: CASSVRIGNTEAFF. The DNA of the CDR3 is TGTGCCAGCAGTGTTAGGATTGGGAACACTGAAGCTTTCTTT. The V gene is TRBV12-3 or TRBV12-4, the J gene TRBJ1-1; D remains ambiguous. V was clipped by 5 bases and J by 1 base, with 11 bases between them. The CDR3 consists of 14 residues.